Listed below are T cell receptor beta chains from one sample, sequenced in a study of T cells after yellow fever vaccination. Each CDR3 protein gets one entry after TCRdb re-called the 5' RACE reads with MiXCR. Altogether approximately 70,000 distinct CDR3 sequences are present, roughly 7% being singletons, with the ten largest covering roughly 30%. The sample was CD8+ T cells sorted from PBMCs, taken roughly 10 days after the first yellow fever vaccination. The receptors shown here come from a man aged 18 to 30 who received the YFV17D yellow fever vaccine. Each CDR3 is given with its conserved first and last residue. D genes are given only for firm matches. Only some rows state a clone size, as once, few, many or a class for expanded clones.

many | NA | TRBJ1-6 | TRBV12-3/TRBV12-4 | CASSLFGSLGSGDSPLHF | TGTGCCAGCAGTTTATTTGGGAGCCTGGGATCCGGGGATTCACCCCTCCACTTT
few | NA | TRBJ1-2 | TRBV4-3 | CASSPLQGDNYGYTF | TGCGCCAGCAGCCCATTACAGGGCGACAACTATGGCTACACCTTC
many | NA | TRBJ1-1 | TRBV12-3/TRBV12-4 | CASRFPWGGTEAFF | TGTGCCAGCAGATTTCCATGGGGGGGCACTGAAGCTTTCTTT
many | NA | TRBJ2-3 | TRBV7-2 | CASSRRGATDTQYF | TGTGCCAGCAGCCGTCGGGGGGCCACAGATACGCAGTATTTT
NA | NA | TRBJ1-1 | TRBV6-2/TRBV6-3 | CATGNTEAFF | TGTGCCACCGGGAACACTGAAGCTTTCTTT
NA | TRBD1 | TRBJ2-2 | TRBV3-1 | CATSQERTGPGELFF | TGTGCCACCAGCCAAGAAAGGACAGGACCCGGGGAGCTGTTTTTT
few | TRBD2 | TRBJ2-7 | TRBV7-3 | CASSEEPGLIYEQYF | TGTGCCAGCAGCGAAGAACCGGGACTAATTTACGAGCAGTACTTC
many | NA | TRBJ2-7 | TRBV7-3 | CASSPASGTTRTYEQYF | TGTGCCAGCAGCCCAGCTTCCGGGACAACCCGGACCTACGAGCAGTACTTC
few | NA | TRBJ2-5 | TRBV12-3/TRBV12-4 | CASRGEAAKETQYF | TGTGCCAGCAGGGGGGAGGCAGCGAAAGAGACCCAGTACTTC
NA | NA | TRBJ2-2 | TRBV5-1 | CASSSARVGNTGELFF | TGCGCCAGCAGCTCGGCCAGGGTTGGGAACACCGGGGAGCTGTTTTTT
NA | NA | TRBJ2-1 | TRBV5-1 | CASSLAVQGWYNEQFF | TGCGCCAGCAGCTTGGCAGTCCAGGGGTGGTACAATGAGCAGTTCTTC
many | TRBD1 | TRBJ1-2 | TRBV4-1 | CASSREDRGLGGYTF | TGCGCCAGCAGCCGAGAGGACAGGGGGCTAGGAGGCTACACCTTC
NA | NA | TRBJ2-3 | TRBV11-2 | CASSLWGADTQYF | TGTGCCAGCAGCTTATGGGGAGCAGATACGCAGTATTTT
many | TRBD2 | TRBJ2-1 | TRBV27 | CASRPSYGGGNEQFF | TGTGCCAGCAGACCCTCGTACGGGGGGGGGAATGAGCAGTTCTTC
many | NA | TRBJ2-3 | TRBV29-1 | CSVTMGAVHTDTQYF | TGCAGCGTTACAATGGGGGCGGTACACACAGATACGCAGTATTTT
few | NA | TRBJ1-2 | TRBV6-5 | CASSYSLGRELPYYGYTF | TGTGCCAGCAGTTACTCGCTGGGGCGTGAACTCCCCTACTATGGCTACACCTTC
few | TRBD1 | TRBJ1-2 | TRBV29-1 | CSAKLGQLYGYTF | TGCAGCGCTAAACTGGGACAGCTTTATGGCTACACCTTC
few | TRBD1 | TRBJ1-4 | TRBV7-9 | CASSFGLQGPDEKLFF | TGTGCCAGCAGCTTCGGACTACAGGGGCCAGATGAAAAACTGTTTTTT
NA | TRBD1 | TRBJ2-5 | TRBV12-3/TRBV12-4 | CASSMDRGGETQYF | TGTGCCAGCAGTATGGACAGGGGTGGTGAGACCCAGTACTTC
NA | NA | TRBJ2-3 | TRBV6-2/TRBV6-3 | CASSALNRTGSDTQYF | TGTGCCAGCAGTGCGCTCAACCGTACGGGATCAGATACGCAGTATTTT
many | NA | TRBJ1-1 | TRBV4-3 | CASSQDQDLNTEAFF | TGCGCCAGCAGCCAAGATCAGGATTTAAACACTGAAGCTTTCTTT
many | NA | TRBJ2-1 | TRBV7-9 | CASSLLQGGMYHNEQFF | TGTGCCAGCAGCCTGCTTCAAGGGGGAATGTACCACAATGAGCAGTTCTTC
few | TRBD1 | TRBJ1-2 | TRBV7-9 | CASSDRDRVYGYTF | TGTGCCAGCAGCGACCGGGACAGGGTGTATGGCTACACCTTC
many | TRBD1 | TRBJ1-1 | TRBV29-1 | CSARRGLAYTEAFF | TGCAGCGCTCGTAGGGGGCTAGCGTACACTGAAGCTTTCTTT
NA | TRBD1 | TRBJ1-2 | TRBV20-1 | CSASGQGASYGYTF | TGCAGTGCTAGTGGACAGGGGGCAAGCTATGGCTACACCTTC
many | NA | TRBJ2-7 | TRBV5-6 | CASSLGGSSYEQYF | TGTGCCAGCAGCTTGGGAGGAAGCTCCTACGAGCAGTACTTC
many | TRBD1 | TRBJ2-2 | TRBV5-1 | CASSLGRDRNTGELFF | TGCGCCAGCAGCCTGGGAAGGGACAGGAACACCGGGGAGCTGTTTTTT
many | TRBD1 | TRBJ2-1 | TRBV3-1 | CASSRTGGYNEQFF | TGTGCCAGCAGCCGGACAGGGGGGTACAATGAGCAGTTCTTC